Listed here are 8 T cell receptor beta chains from one sample, sequenced in a study of blood T cell repertoires in COVID-19. The method was immunoSEQ multiplex PCR; TCRdb's version includes in-frame clones alone and lacks a portion of them. The sample yields about 270,000 clones, around 89% seen once. Input material: PBMCs or T cells enriched from blood (not recorded which). Source of these receptors: a woman younger than 35 who had recovered from COVID-19.

The chain couples TRBV6-5 to TRBJ1-1, with 11 bases aligning to TRBD1. Germline loops: CDR1 MNHEY, CDR2 SVGAGI. CDR3 size: 15 residues. The junction had 5 bases not matched to a gene; V was cut back by 4 bases and J by 4 bases. CDR3 residues: CASSWSGTGGTEAFF. CDR3 in DNA: TGTGCCAGCAGTTGGTCCGGGACAGGGGGCACTGAAGCTTTCTTT.

The DNA for the CDR3 is TGCGCCAGCAGCCAAGAAGCGTTAAGCTACACCTTC. Protein sequence: CASSQEALSYTF. The V gene is TRBV4-1, the J gene TRBJ1-2, with D unresolved. This CDR3 region has 12 residues. Trimming removed 0 bases at V and 9 bases at J, with 8 bases between. Germline V gives CDR1 MGHRA, CDR2 YSYEKL.

The chain couples TRBV10-2 to TRBJ2-7; 8 bases fit TRBD2. CDR3 size: 17 residues. V dropped 7 bases and J dropped 3; count of bases not matched to a gene: 17. Per germline, CDR1 WSHSY and CDR2 SAAADI. CDR3 nucleotides: TGCGCCAGCACCGAGGGGGTTCGAGCGGGGGATTTCTACGAGCAGTACTTC. Residues: CASTEGVRAGDFYEQYF.

The V call is TRBV7-8, the J call TRBJ2-5; 13 nucleotides line up with TRBD2. The CDR3 has 17 amino acids. Germline trimming cut 4 bases from V and 0 bases from J; bases unmatched to any gene: 5. Germline lookup yields CDR1 SGHVS and CDR2 FQNEAQ. CDR3 nucleotide sequence: TGTGCCAGCAGCTCAGAGGGACTAGCGGGGTACCAAGAGACCCAGTACTTC. It is translated as CASSSEGLAGYQETQYF.

This sequence joins TRBV2 and TRBJ1-4; D perhaps matches TRBD1 (5 bases). Germline values: CDR1 SNHLY, CDR2 FYNNEI. The CDR3 covers 14 residues. The V end lost 5 bases, the J end lost 4 bases, and 11 bases lay between the germline ends. The CDR3 spells CASSSGIGNEKLFF. The DNA for the CDR3 is TGTGCCAGCAGTTCAGGGATAGGTAATGAAAAACTGTTTTTT.

CDR3 sequence: CASSQGTGADTQYF. In DNA, the CDR3 is TGTGCCAGCAGCCAAGGCACAGGAGCAGATACGCAGTATTTT. The chain carries TRBV4-2 and TRBJ2-3; TRBD1 is a possible D gene (5 bases). Germline V gene data show CDR1 as LGHNA and CDR2 as YNFKEQ. The CDR3 contains 14 residues. V was pared by 1 base and J by 4 bases, with 9 bases between.

The chain carries TRBV30 and TRBJ2-3, with TRBD1 matching 7 bases. The V segment lost 3 bases and the J segment 1 base; nucleotides outside the gene matches: 4. Germline CDR1 GTSNPN, CDR2 SVGIG (reference sequence). There are 14 residues in the CDR3. The CDR3 DNA is TGTGCCTGGAGATCCGGGACAGGCACAGATACGCAGTATTTT. Residues: CAWRSGTGTDTQYF.

This clone appeared a few times. The chain carries TRBV10-3 and TRBJ2-7, with D possibly matching TRBD1 (6 bases). Trimming left V 10 bases short and J 2 bases short, with 18 bases between. The CDR3 sequence is 14 residues long. Germline CDR1 and CDR2: ENHRY and SYGVKD. CDR3 sequence (DNA): TGTGCCACCTTCGCGATGGGGGCAACCTACGAGCAGTACTTC. Its protein product is CATFAMGATYEQYF.